The clone carrying this T cell receptor beta chain was seen once. Its target is not known. Sequence at one end of the junction differs from germline and may be a read error. Profiling relied on immunoSEQ multiplex PCR, and the TCRdb table lists in-frame clones only, not all of them. Of 15,000 or so clones detected, approximately 90% appear once; the ten largest clones hold 0.73%. Germline values: CDR1 MNHNS, CDR2 SASEGT. The length of the CDR3 is 17 residues. The sample originates from a study of circulating and synovial CD4+ cells in juvenile arthritis. Study-wide results and caveats: T cell genome counts differed by at least an order of magnitude between CPL and CD4 samples. Diversity here was lower than in bulk blood CD4 cells. Compared with bulk blood, circulating pathogenic-like lymphocytes shared substantially more CDR3 sequences with synovial T cells. Traditional Vbeta family usage analysis missed the pathogenic-like versus bulk difference.

The source material was CD4+ T cells from blood. This rearrangement joins TRBV6-1 to TRBJ2-1; 9 nucleotides agree with TRBD1. This clonotype was sampled from a human donor with juvenile idiopathic arthritis. In DNA form, the CDR3 reads TGTGCCATCAGTGTGGATAGGTCCGGGACAGGGTCCAATGAGCAGTTCTTC. Translation: CAISVDRSGTGSNEQFF.